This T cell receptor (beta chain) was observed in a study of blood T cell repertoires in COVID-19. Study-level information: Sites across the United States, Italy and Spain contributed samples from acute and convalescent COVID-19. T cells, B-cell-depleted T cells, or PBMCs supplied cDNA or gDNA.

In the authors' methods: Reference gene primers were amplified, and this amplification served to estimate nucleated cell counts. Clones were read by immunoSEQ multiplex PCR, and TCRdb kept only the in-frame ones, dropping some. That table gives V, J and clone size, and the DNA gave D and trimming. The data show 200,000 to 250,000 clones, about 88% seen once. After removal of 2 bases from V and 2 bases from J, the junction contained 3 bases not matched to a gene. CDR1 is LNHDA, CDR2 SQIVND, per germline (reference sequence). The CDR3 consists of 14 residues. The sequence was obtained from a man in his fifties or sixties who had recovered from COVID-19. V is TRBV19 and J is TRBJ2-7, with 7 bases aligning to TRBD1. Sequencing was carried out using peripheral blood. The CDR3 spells CASSITGETYEQYF. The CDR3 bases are TGTGCCAGTAGTATAACAGGGGAAACCTACGAGCAGTACTTC.